The 29 T cell receptor beta chains below come from one sample, sequenced in a study of human T cells and chemical hapten exposure (dated by TCRdb to 2020 to 2023). Libraries came from RACE. Instrument used: NextSeq 500. In-frame beta chains were kept once TCRdb had trimmed the public reads at Q25 with fastp and called clones with MiXCR. Each CDR3 protein appears once, grouped with its most common genes and DNA. This sample is represented by about 380,000 distinct CDR3 sequences; approximately 5.1% of them were singletons. Over 2% of the sample is taken by the ten largest. This specimen's time point label, per the study, means: patch test 1, 2 weeks after DPC sensitization. Taken with the paper, the label for treatment or condition translates to: therapeutic diphenylcyclopropenone sensitization with weekly scalp DPC. The specimen was whole blood, collected in connection with sensitization to the hapten diphenylcyclopropenone (DPC). These receptors all come from a woman between 45 and 60 years old with alopecia areata. Some clones in this sample may be carry-over from other donors' samples.

This clonotype appeared many times. V gene TRBV11-2 combines with J gene TRBJ1-1; 8 bases fit TRBD1. V lost 5 bases and J lost 5; bases outside the gene matches: 13. CDR1 is SGHAT and CDR2 is FQNNGV in the germline V gene. This CDR3 spans 16 amino acids. The CDR3 nucleotides are TGTGCCAGCAGCATAACGGGACAGGTAGCGGGGACTGAAGCTTTCTTT. It encodes CASSITGQVAGTEAFF.

V and J are TRBV12-5 and TRBJ2-1; no reliable D call. Germline-derived CDR1 and CDR2 are LGHNT and FRNRAP. This CDR3 has 11 amino acids. Trimming pared 5 bases from V and 7 bases from J, leaving 6 bases between. CDR3 nucleotide sequence: TGTGCTAGTGGTATCACGAATGAGCAGTTCTTC. Residues: CASGITNEQFF.

This clonotype was recorded at least ten times. The rearrangement joins TRBV7-9 to TRBJ2-7; D uncertain. CDR1 SEHNR and CDR2 FQNEAQ come from the germline V gene (reference sequence). The CDR3 is made up of 13 amino acids. The ends were cut back, 5 bases at V and 2 bases at J, with 10 bases in the middle. The CDR3 nucleotides are TGTGCCAGCAGCCCAGACCAGGCCTACGAGCAGTACTTC. Translation gives CASSPDQAYEQYF. Based on the CDR3 plus reference TRBV7-9 and TRBJ2-7, the full variable domain is DTGVSQNPRHKITKRGQNVTFRCDPISEHNRLYWYRQTLGQGPEFLTYFQNEAQLEKSRLLSDRFSAERPKGSFSTLEIQRTEQGDSAMYLCASSPDQAYEQYFGPGTRLTVT.

This clonotype was observed at least ten times. The V call is TRBV28, the J call TRBJ1-1; D may be TRBD1 (5 bases). From germline, CDR1 is MDHEN and CDR2 SYDVKM. The CDR3 covers 15 residues. Trimming pared 5 bases from V and 6 bases from J, leaving 19 bases between. This chain's CDR3 is CASSLSRALRAEAFF. The CDR3 nucleotides read TGTGCCAGCAGTCTGTCCAGGGCTTTAAGGGCTGAAGCTTTCTTT.

This clonotype was detected only a few times. The chain couples TRBV28 to TRBJ2-1; TRBD2 might be the D (5 bases). In germline, CDR1 is MDHEN, CDR2 SYDVKM. V lost 8 bases and J 0 bases, leaving 11 bases between the germline ends. The CDR3 has 14 residues. The CDR3 here is CASGSGYSYNEQFF. For the CDR3, the DNA is TGTGCCAGCGGGAGCGGATACTCCTACAATGAGCAGTTCTTC.

This clonotype was found many times. The chain links TRBV20-1 to TRBJ2-4; 8 nucleotides agree with TRBD1. The germline V gene has CDR1 DFQATT and CDR2 SNEGSKA (reference sequence). The junction had 14 bases not matched to a gene; V was cut back by 4 bases and J by 0 bases. This CDR3 contains 18 residues. For the CDR3, the DNA is TGCAGTGCTATTGGACAGGGAAAACTCGTTCTAGCCAAAAACATTCAGTACTTC. This gives the protein CSAIGQGKLVLAKNIQYF.

The table lists this clonotype with a few counts. This chain links TRBV30 with TRBJ1-2; D unclear. Trimming shortened V by 5 bases and J by 8 bases, and 12 bases separated the two germline ends. Per the germline V gene, CDR1 is GTSNPN and CDR2 is SVGIG (reference sequence). The CDR3 has 11 amino acids. CDR3: CAWAEGVGYTF. DNA for the CDR3: TGTGCCTGGGCTGAAGGCGTCGGCTACACCTTC.

Points on this clonotype: This may be a read error, as it is one base from a much larger clone. The CDR3 end shows no conserved phenylalanine or tryptophan, and so a read error is likely. The rearrangement uses TRBV7-9 and TRBJ2-7; TRBD1 matches 9 bases. Trimming took 5 bases from V and 5 from J; bases not matched to a gene: 7. CDR1 is SEHNR and CDR2 is FQNEAQ in the germline V gene (reference sequence). This CDR3 comprises 14 residues. CDR3 protein: CASSLRDRVNEQYL. CDR3 nucleotides: TGTGCCAGCAGCCTCCGGGACAGGGTTAACGAGCAGTACCTC.

The table lists this clonotype with many counts. The genes are TRBV2 and TRBJ2-1; 9 nucleotides line up with TRBD1. The V and J ends lost 10 bases and 2 bases, in that order; junction bases with no gene match: 3. Germline CDR1 reads SNHLY; CDR2 reads FYNNEI. This CDR3 has 13 residues. The CDR3 nucleotides are TGTGCCAACCGGGACAGGGCCTACAATGAGCAGTTCTTC. This gives the protein CANRDRAYNEQFF.

In its sample, this clonotype was seen many times. This chain connects TRBV4-3 to TRBJ1-4; TRBD1 might be the D (6 bases). CDR1 LGHNA and CDR2 YSLEER come from the germline V gene. CDR3 length: 15 amino acids. V was shortened by 0 bases and J by 14 bases, with 19 bases between the two germline ends. The CDR3 DNA sequence: TGCGCCAGCAGCCAAGAAAGGGGGTCCCCCTGGTATCTGTTTTTT. Amino acids: CASSQERGSPWYLFF.

As for this clonotype: At one end, the junction sequence differs from germline, possibly due to a read error. The V call is TRBV5-4, the J call TRBJ2-6, with 8 positions matching TRBD1. The CDR3 extends over 17 amino acids. Per germline, CDR1 SGHNT and CDR2 YYREEE (reference sequence). CDR3 coding DNA: TGTGCCGGCAGCGGAGACAGGGGTGGGTCTGGGGCCAACGTCCTGACTTTC. This translates into CAGSGDRGGSGANVLTF.

This clonotype has ten or more counts. V gene TRBV20-1 combines with J gene TRBJ2-7; D might be TRBD1 (5 bases). The V gene lost 1 base and the J gene lost 5 bases, with 21 bases spanning the gap. This CDR3 has 16 amino acids. Germline CDR1 reads DFQATT; CDR2 reads SNEGSKA (reference sequence). CDR3 loop: CSARGFLPAQGDEQYF. The CDR3, as DNA: TGCAGTGCTAGAGGTTTCTTACCGGCCCAGGGCGACGAGCAGTACTTC.

This clonotype came up many times. The rearrangement joins TRBV7-2 to TRBJ1-2, with D possibly being TRBD1 (5 bases). The CDR3 length is 14 residues. V was pared by 7 bases and J by 5 bases, with 17 bases between. Germline CDR1 is SGHTA and CDR2 is FQGNSA. The CDR3, as DNA: TGTGCCAGCACCCGAGCGGGGGGACCTTATGGCTACACCTTC. This translates into CASTRAGGPYGYTF.

In its sample, this clonotype was seen many times. At one end, the junction sequence differs from germline, possibly due to a read error. The rearrangement uses TRBV12-3 or TRBV12-4 and TRBJ2-7, with 7 bases lining up with TRBD2. The CDR3 is 12 residues long. CDR3: CASSLMAGAPNF. The CDR3 DNA reads TGTGCCAGCAGTTTAATGGCGGGAGCCCCGAACTTC.

Worth noting for this clonotype: The germline gene is not matched at one end of the junction; a read error may be the cause. The J gene is TRBJ1-1, the V gene TRBV28; no clear D gene. From germline, CDR1 is MDHEN and CDR2 SYDVKM. The CDR3 runs 11 residues. The chain's CDR3 is CASILGTEAFF. The CDR3 coding sequence is TGTGCCAGCATTTTAGGCACTGAAGCTTTCTTT.

The chain recombines TRBV5-4 with TRBJ2-3; D is perhaps TRBD2 (6 bases). Germline CDR1 is SGHNT and CDR2 is YYREEE (reference sequence). V gave up 10 bases and J gave up 0 bases, with 12 bases separating them. The CDR3 is 13 amino acids. The DNA for the CDR3 is TGTGCCCCGGGGGACGCTAGCACAGATACGCAGTATTTT. This gives the protein CAPGDASTDTQYF.

This clonotype was seen many times. The CDR3 DNA reads TGTGCCAGCAGTTTTTGGGGGGGAGATACGCAGTATTTT. Amino acid sequence: CASSFWGGDTQYF. The rearrangement joins TRBV12-3 or TRBV12-4 to TRBJ2-3; TRBD2 matches at 7 bases. The ends lost 3 bases at V and 5 bases at J; junction bases unmatched: 2. The CDR3 extends over 13 amino acids.

This clonotype was observed at least ten times. J is TRBJ2-3 and V is TRBV7-9, with D hard to call. The CDR3 has 12 residues. Germline V gene sequence: CDR1 SEHNR, CDR2 FQNEAQ (reference sequence). V was cut by 5 bases and J by 4 bases, with 7 bases left in between. CDR3 amino acids: CASSLSPDTQYF. The CDR3 DNA reads TGTGCCAGCAGCCTCAGCCCAGATACGCAGTATTTT.

This clonotype turned up a few times. V usage is TRBV10-3 and J usage is TRBJ1-1; D not certain. There are 15 residues in the CDR3. V lost 6 bases, J lost 2 bases, and 16 bases lay in between. Germline loops: CDR1 ENHRY, CDR2 SYGVKD. The CDR3 DNA reads TGTGCCATCAGCCGCAGAGAGAAGGGAAACACTGAAGCTTTCTTT. This sequence encodes CAISRREKGNTEAFF.

This clonotype has ten or more counts. V usage is TRBV28 and J usage is TRBJ2-3; tentatively, D is TRBD1 (7 bases). There are 18 residues in the CDR3. The V end was cut by 2 bases, the J end by 2 bases, with 20 bases between. Germline V gene sequence: CDR1 MDHEN, CDR2 SYDVKM. The CDR3 nucleotides read TGTGCCAGCAGTTTAATCGCGGGACAGTGGGTTTACACAGATACGCAGTATTTT. Translating it yields CASSLIAGQWVYTDTQYF.

This clonotype has a count of ten or more. The chain joins TRBV25-1 to TRBJ1-2; D gene uncertain. Trimming shortened V by 5 bases and J by 3 bases, and 7 bases separated the two germline ends. Germline V gene sequence: CDR1 MGHDK, CDR2 SYGVNS. This CDR3 region has 12 residues. CDR3 coding DNA: TGTGCCAGCAGTCAGGATTACTATGGCTACACCTTC. Translating it yields CASSQDYYGYTF.

The V call is TRBV6-5, the J call TRBJ2-7, with 8 bases fitting TRBD1. V lost 6 bases, J lost 4 bases, and 5 bases stayed unmatched. This CDR3 has 13 residues. Germline-derived CDR1 and CDR2 are MNHEY and SVGAGI. The CDR3 nucleotides are TGTGCCAGCAGCCAGGGGGCGAGGTACGAGCAGTACTTC. Translation gives CASSQGARYEQYF.

This clonotype was detected ten times or more. The genes are TRBV27 and TRBJ1-5; 7 bases align to TRBD1. The trim removed 6 bases at V and 7 bases at J, leaving 9 bases unmatched. Per germline, CDR1 MNHEY and CDR2 SMNVEV (reference sequence). The CDR3 consists of 14 residues. The CDR3 sequence: CASSRDRADQPQHF. The CDR3 bases are TGTGCCAGCAGCCGAGACAGGGCGGACCAGCCCCAGCATTTT.

The V gene is TRBV4-1, the J gene TRBJ2-3, with 14 bases identical to TRBD2. CDR3 length: 18 residues. V lost 4 bases to trimming and J lost 0 bases; unmatched junction nucleotides: 6. Looked up from germline, CDR1 is MGHRA and CDR2 is YSYEKL. CDR3 nucleotide sequence: TGCGCCAGCAGCCCCCGGACTAGCGGGAGGCCGAGCACAGATACGCAGTATTTT. Encoded protein: CASSPRTSGRPSTDTQYF.

This clonotype was counted many times. The genes are TRBV12-3 or TRBV12-4 and TRBJ1-5, with D perhaps TRBD1 (6 bases). This CDR3 comprises 15 residues. Between the trimmed V and J ends, which lost 5 bases and 2 bases, there was a span of 13 bases. Here the CDR3 reads CASSPDRTGNQPQHF. DNA of the CDR3: TGTGCCAGCAGTCCGGACAGAACGGGCAATCAGCCCCAGCATTTT.

This clonotype was detected only a few times. The chain recombines TRBV12-3 or TRBV12-4 with TRBJ1-1; unclear D gene. Trimming pared 6 bases from V and 0 bases from J, leaving 8 bases between. This CDR3 comprises 13 residues. The CDR3 DNA is TGTGCCAGCAGGGAAATGGTGAACACTGAAGCTTTCTTT. This codes for CASREMVNTEAFF.

This clonotype was seen many times. This chain joins TRBV28 and TRBJ2-3; 12 nucleotides agree with TRBD2. Germline CDR1 reads MDHEN; CDR2 reads SYDVKM. The CDR3 contains 15 residues. The V and J ends lost 4 bases and 4 bases, in that order; junction bases with no gene match: 3. CDR3 protein: CASSSRLAGADTQYF. The CDR3 bases are TGTGCCAGCAGTTCCCGACTAGCGGGAGCAGATACGCAGTATTTT.

The rearrangement uses TRBV6-5 and TRBJ1-1; weak D call: TRBD1 (6 bases). CDR3 length: 14 residues. Germline V gene lookup returns CDR1 MNHEY and CDR2 SVGAGI. The germline V and J ends were trimmed by 2 bases and 4 bases, with 11 bases remaining between them. CDR3 DNA sequence: TGTGCCAGCAGTTACCTAAGGGGGATCACTGAAGCTTTCTTT. Translation: CASSYLRGITEAFF.

This clonotype was counted ten times or more. The CDR3 DNA reads TGTGCCAGCAGTGTCGGGACAGGGGCAAAAACTGAAGCTTTCTTT. This gives the protein CASSVGTGAKTEAFF. This chain connects TRBV6-5 to TRBJ1-1; TRBD1 matches 10 bases. Germline CDR1 and CDR2: MNHEY and SVGAGI. The CDR3 totals 15 residues. V was pared by 5 bases and J by 5 bases, with 8 bases of the junction left unmatched.